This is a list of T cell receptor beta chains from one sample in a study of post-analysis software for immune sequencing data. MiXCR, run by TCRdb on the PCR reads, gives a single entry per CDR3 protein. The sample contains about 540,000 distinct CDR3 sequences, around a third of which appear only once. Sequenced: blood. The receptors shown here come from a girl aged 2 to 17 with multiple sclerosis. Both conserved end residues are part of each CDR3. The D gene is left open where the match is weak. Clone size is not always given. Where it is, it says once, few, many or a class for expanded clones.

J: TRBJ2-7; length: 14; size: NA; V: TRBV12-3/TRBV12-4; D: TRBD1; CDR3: CASSFRQGANEQYF; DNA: TGTGCCAGCAGTTTCAGACAGGGGGCGAACGAGCAGTACTTC
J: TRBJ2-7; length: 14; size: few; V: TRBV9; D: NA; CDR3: CASSVAVGMYEQYF; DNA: TGTGCCAGCAGCGTAGCAGTAGGGATGTACGAGCAGTACTTC
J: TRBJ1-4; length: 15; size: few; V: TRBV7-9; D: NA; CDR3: CASSLQQEYNEKLFF; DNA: TGTGCCAGCAGCCTCCAACAGGAATACAACGAAAAACTGTTTTTT
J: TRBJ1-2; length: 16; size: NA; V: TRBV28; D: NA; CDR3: CASSRYLWTPLSGYTF; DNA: TGTGCCAGCAGTCGGTATTTGTGGACGCCTCTTTCCGGCTACACCTTC
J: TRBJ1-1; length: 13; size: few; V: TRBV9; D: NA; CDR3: CASSVDVGSEAFF; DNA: TGTGCCAGCAGCGTAGACGTCGGGAGTGAAGCTTTCTTT
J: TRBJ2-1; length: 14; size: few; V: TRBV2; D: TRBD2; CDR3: CASSELRGAAEQFF; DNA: TGTGCCAGCAGTGAATTGCGGGGGGCCGCAGAGCAGTTCTTC
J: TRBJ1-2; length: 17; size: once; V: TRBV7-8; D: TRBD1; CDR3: CASSLRDRGLSNHGYTF; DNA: TGTGCCAGCAGCCTCCGGGACAGGGGCCTTTCTAACCATGGCTACACCTTC
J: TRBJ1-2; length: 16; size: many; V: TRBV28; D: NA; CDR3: CASRFLTPLTNYGYTF; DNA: TGTGCCAGCAGGTTTCTTACCCCACTGACTAACTATGGCTACACCTTC
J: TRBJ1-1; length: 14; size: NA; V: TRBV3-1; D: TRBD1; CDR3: CASSRGQGIGEAFF; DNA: TGTGCCAGCAGCCGAGGACAGGGCATCGGTGAAGCTTTCTTT
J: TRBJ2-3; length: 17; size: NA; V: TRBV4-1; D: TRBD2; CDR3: CASSQDGLAGRTDTQYF; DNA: TGCGCCAGCAGCCAAGATGGACTAGCGGGGCGCACAGATACGCAGTATTTT
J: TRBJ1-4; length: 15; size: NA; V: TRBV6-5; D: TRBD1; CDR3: CASSYVGQGNEKLFF; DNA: TGTGCCAGCAGTTACGTGGGACAGGGTAATGAAAAACTGTTTTTT
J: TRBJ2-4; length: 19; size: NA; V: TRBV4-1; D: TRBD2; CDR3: CASSPVGASGGVAKNIQYF; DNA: TGCGCCAGCAGCCCTGTGGGCGCTAGCGGGGGGGTAGCCAAAAACATTCAGTACTTC
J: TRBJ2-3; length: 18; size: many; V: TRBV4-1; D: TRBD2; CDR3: CASSQDGVGSGAVDTQYF; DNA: TGCGCCAGCAGCCAAGATGGGGTCGGTAGCGGGGCGGTAGATACGCAGTATTTT
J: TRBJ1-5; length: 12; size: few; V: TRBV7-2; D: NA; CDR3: CASSPYNQPQHF; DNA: TGTGCCAGCAGCCCCTACAATCAGCCCCAGCATTTT
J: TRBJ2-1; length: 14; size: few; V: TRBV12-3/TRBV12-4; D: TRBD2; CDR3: CASSRPGGLNEQFF; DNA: TGTGCCAGCAGTCGCCCGGGGGGGCTCAATGAGCAGTTCTTC
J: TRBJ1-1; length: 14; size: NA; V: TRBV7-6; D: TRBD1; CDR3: CASSFTTGATEAFF; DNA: TGTGCCAGCAGCTTTACGACAGGGGCGACTGAAGCTTTCTTT
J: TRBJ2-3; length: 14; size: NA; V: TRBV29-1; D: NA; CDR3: CSVVRDIITDTQYF; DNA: TGCAGCGTTGTCCGGGACATCATCACAGATACGCAGTATTTT
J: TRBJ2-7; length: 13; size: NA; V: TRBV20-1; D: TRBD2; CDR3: CSASRTSGSEQYF; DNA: TGCAGTGCTTCCCGGACTAGCGGGAGTGAGCAGTACTTC
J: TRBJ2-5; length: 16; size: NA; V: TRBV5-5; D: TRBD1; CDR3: CASSLMRGTGDYGQYF; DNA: TGTGCCAGCAGCTTAATGCGGGGGACAGGGGACTACGGGCAGTACTTC
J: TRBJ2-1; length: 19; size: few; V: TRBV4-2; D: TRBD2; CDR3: CASSQESAERGANYNEQFF; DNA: TGTGCCAGCAGCCAAGAGTCTGCGGAGCGGGGGGCCAATTACAATGAGCAGTTCTTC
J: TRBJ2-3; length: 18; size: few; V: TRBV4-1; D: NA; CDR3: CASSQDTVRSQITDTQYF; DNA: TGCGCCAGCAGCCAAGATACGGTACGGTCCCAGATCACAGATACGCAGTATTTT
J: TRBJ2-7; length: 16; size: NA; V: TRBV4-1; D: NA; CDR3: CASSQGHLGDTYEQYF; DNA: TGCGCCAGCAGCCAAGGACACCTTGGGGATACCTACGAGCAGTACTTC
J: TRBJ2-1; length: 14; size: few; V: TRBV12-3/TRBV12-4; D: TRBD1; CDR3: CASSSGQGRGEQFF; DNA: TGTGCCAGCAGTTCGGGACAGGGAAGGGGTGAGCAGTTCTTC
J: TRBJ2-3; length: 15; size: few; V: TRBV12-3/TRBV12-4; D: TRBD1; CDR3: CASSPTGGSADTQYF; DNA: TGTGCCAGCAGCCCGACAGGGGGCAGCGCAGATACGCAGTATTTT
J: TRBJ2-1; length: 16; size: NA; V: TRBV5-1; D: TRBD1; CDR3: CASRPYRDRGYNEQFF; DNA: TGCGCCAGCAGACCTTACCGGGACAGGGGTTACAATGAGCAGTTCTTC
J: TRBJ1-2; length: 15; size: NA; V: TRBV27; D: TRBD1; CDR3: CASSSRGALGYGYTF; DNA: TGTGCCAGCAGTTCCAGGGGGGCTTTGGGCTATGGCTACACCTTC
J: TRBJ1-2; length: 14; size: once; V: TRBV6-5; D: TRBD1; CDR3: CASRQTGGNYGYTF; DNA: TGTGCCAGCAGGCAAACAGGGGGAAACTATGGCTACACCTTC
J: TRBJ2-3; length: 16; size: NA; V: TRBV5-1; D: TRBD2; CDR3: CASSLGAGGITDTQYF; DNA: TGCGCCAGCAGCTTGGGGGCGGGGGGGATCACAGATACGCAGTATTTT
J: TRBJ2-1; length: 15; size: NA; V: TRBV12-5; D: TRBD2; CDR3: CASGSSGGRDNEQFF; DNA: TGTGCTAGTGGTTCTAGCGGGGGCCGGGACAATGAGCAGTTCTTC
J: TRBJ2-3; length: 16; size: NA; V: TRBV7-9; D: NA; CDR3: CASSFSGASGTDTQYF; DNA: TGTGCCAGCAGCTTCTCCGGGGCCTCTGGCACAGATACGCAGTATTTT
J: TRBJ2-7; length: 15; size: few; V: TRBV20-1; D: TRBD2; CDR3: CSARDSGGSLYEQYF; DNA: TGCAGTGCACGGGATAGCGGGGGGTCTCTCTACGAGCAGTACTTC
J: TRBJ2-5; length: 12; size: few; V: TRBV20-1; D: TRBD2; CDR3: CSAGSGGETQYF; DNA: TGCAGTGCAGGTAGCGGGGGTGAGACCCAGTACTTC
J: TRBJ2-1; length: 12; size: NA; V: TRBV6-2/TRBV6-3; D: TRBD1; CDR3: CASSRGQGVQFF; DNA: TGTGCCAGCAGCCGGGGACAGGGGGTGCAGTTCTTC
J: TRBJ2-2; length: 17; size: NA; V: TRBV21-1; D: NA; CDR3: CASTLARLTSGTGELFF; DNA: TGTGCCAGCACCCTAGCAAGACTAACTTCGGGGACCGGGGAGCTGTTTTTT
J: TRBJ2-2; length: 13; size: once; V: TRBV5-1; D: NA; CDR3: CASSFGLLGELFF; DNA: TGCGCCAGCAGCTTTGGACTATTAGGGGAGCTGTTTTTT
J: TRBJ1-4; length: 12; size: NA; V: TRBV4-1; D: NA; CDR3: CASSKRGEKLFF; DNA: TGCGCCAGCAGTAAAAGAGGTGAAAAACTGTTTTTT
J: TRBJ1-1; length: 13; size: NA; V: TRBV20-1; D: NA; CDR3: CSAPGTVNTEAFF; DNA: TGCAGTGCCCCGGGCACGGTGAACACTGAAGCTTTCTTT